The 20 T cell receptor beta chains below were found in one sample sequenced in a study of T-cell memory formation after mild COVID-19. TCRdb recomputed calls from the 5' RACE reads with MiXCR, one row per CDR3 protein. The table lists about 320,000 distinct CDR3 sequences, 14% of them singletons. The sequenced material came from PBMCs or a T cell subset sorted from them (not recorded which). Source of these receptors: a man younger than 30 who had mild COVID-19 (a few samples of this study predate the infection). Cell type and time point are not known.

The chain recombines TRBV6-5 with TRBJ1-2, with unresolved D. Trimming left V 6 bases short and J 2 bases short, with 7 bases between. The germline V gene encodes CDR1 MNHEY and CDR2 SVGAGI. The CDR3 has 12 residues. CDR3 sequence (DNA): TGTGCCAGCAGCGGGGTAAACTATGGCTACACCTTC. Residues: CASSGVNYGYTF.

In this sample, this clonotype turned up a few times. The CDR3 DNA follows: TGTGCCAGCAGCCAAGATTGGGGACAGGGCATAAACTCTGAAGCTTTCTTT. It translates to CASSQDWGQGINSEAFF. The chain joins TRBV3-1 to TRBJ1-1; 9 bases agree with TRBD1. The CDR3 loop spans 17 amino acids. The trim removed 0 bases at V and 6 bases at J, leaving 11 bases unmatched. Germline V gives CDR1 LGHDT, CDR2 YNNKEL (reference sequence).

The table lists this clonotype with many counts. V usage is TRBV5-1 and J usage is TRBJ1-2; no definite D call. This CDR3 has 13 amino acids. V lost 3 bases to trimming and J lost 2 bases, with 8 bases between them. The germline V gene has CDR1 SGHRS and CDR2 YFSETQ. CDR3 in DNA: TGCGCCAGCAGCTACGGAGGGAACTATGGCTACACCTTC. This encodes CASSYGGNYGYTF.

With respect to this clonotype: This may arise from a read error, as a much more abundant clone is one base away. The CDR3 loop reads CATSDFPRGDTGELFF. DNA of the CDR3: TGTGCCACCAGTGATTTTCCTAGGGGAGACACCGGGGAGCTGTTTTTT. The chain employs TRBV24-1 and TRBJ2-2; D may be TRBD1 or TRBD2 (5 bases each). The germline V and J ends were trimmed by 1 base and 3 bases, with 11 bases remaining between them. The CDR3 runs to 16 residues. Germline assignment: CDR1 KGHDR and CDR2 SFDVKD.

This clonotype has more than one count but fewer than ten. The CDR3 spells CSARGALNTEAFF. CDR3 coding DNA: TGCAGTGCGCGGGGGGCCTTGAACACTGAAGCTTTCTTT. The genes are TRBV20-1 and TRBJ1-1; a weak D match, TRBD1 (6 bases). Germline CDR1 and CDR2: DFQATT and SNEGSKA (reference sequence). The CDR3 extends over 13 amino acids. V was shortened by 6 bases and J by 0 bases, with 11 bases between the two germline ends.

The gene calls are TRBV29-1 and TRBJ1-1; TRBD1 matches 9 bases. Germline trimming cut 7 bases from V and 3 bases from J; bases unmatched to any gene: 6. The CDR3 has 13 amino acids. Germline V CDR1 and CDR2: SQVTM, ANQGSEA. CDR3 coding DNA: TGCAGCGCAAACCGGGACAGGGACACTGAAGCTTTCTTT. Encoded protein: CSANRDRDTEAFF.

The chain employs TRBV10-3 and TRBJ2-3, with 12 bases that match TRBD2. Germline CDR1 is ENHRY and CDR2 is SYGVKD. This CDR3 contains 14 residues. J lost 1 base, V lost 7 bases, and 0 bases had no gene match. This chain's CDR3 is CAITSGGGTDTQYF. The CDR3 bases are TGTGCCATCACTAGCGGGGGGGGCACAGATACGCAGTATTTT.

This clonotype was found a few times. The rearrangement uses TRBV6-5 and TRBJ2-7; 12 bases fit TRBD1. The CDR3 is 11 residues long. Germline CDR1 reads MNHEY; CDR2 reads SVGAGI. The CDR3, as DNA: TGTGTTTCGGGACAGGGGGCTAAGCAGTACGTC. This sequence encodes CVSGQGAKQYV.

This chain joins TRBV20-1 and TRBJ1-1; D is undetermined. Germline V CDR1 and CDR2: DFQATT, SNEGSKA (reference sequence). Trimming took 2 bases from V and 1 from J, leaving 5 bases between them. The CDR3 consists of 12 residues. As DNA, the CDR3 is TGCAGTGCTAGAATGGGGAACACTGAAGCTTTCTTT. This sequence encodes CSARMGNTEAFF.

This clonotype turned up a few times. J is TRBJ2-1 and V is TRBV20-1; D not resolved. CDR1 DFQATT and CDR2 SNEGSKA come from the germline V gene (reference sequence). The V end lost 3 bases, the J end lost 4 bases, and 10 bases lay between the germline ends. CDR3 length: 13 amino acids. The CDR3 DNA reads TGCAGTGCTAGCCCCGGGCAGTACAATGAGCAGTTCTTC. Amino acids: CSASPGQYNEQFF.

The V call is TRBV20-1, the J call TRBJ2-2, with TRBD2 matching 8 bases. The CDR3 has 16 amino acids. J lost 4 bases, V lost 0 bases, and 7 bases had no gene match. Germline CDR1 is DFQATT and CDR2 is SNEGSKA (reference sequence). The chain's CDR3 is CSARDARGGGTGELFF. For the CDR3, the DNA is TGCAGTGCTAGAGATGCTCGGGGGGGTGGCACCGGGGAGCTGTTTTTT.

This rearrangement joins TRBV10-3 to TRBJ2-5, with 9 bases aligning to TRBD2. CDR1 is ENHRY, CDR2 SYGVKD, per germline. The CDR3 consists of 17 residues. V shed 2 bases and J 5 bases; nucleotides not matched to a gene: 12. The CDR3 DNA follows: TGTGCCATCAGTGAGCAGGAAATACTAGCGGGCAGGGAGACCCAGTACTTC. Translation gives CAISEQEILAGRETQYF.

V is TRBV19 and J is TRBJ2-7; the match to TRBD1 covers 8 bases. V lost 0 bases to trimming and J lost 3 bases; unmatched junction nucleotides: 1. Germline V lookup: CDR1 LNHDA, CDR2 SQIVND (reference sequence). This CDR3 comprises 14 residues. DNA of the CDR3: TGTGCCAGTAGTATAGAGGGGACAGGCTACGAGCAGTACTTC. Its translation: CASSIEGTGYEQYF.

This clonotype has just a few counts. The chain has TRBV7-2 and TRBJ2-7; D unclear. The ends were cut back, 4 bases at V and 1 base at J, with 11 bases in the middle. Germline V gene data show CDR1 as SGHTA and CDR2 as FQGNSA. This CDR3 has 14 amino acids. The CDR3 DNA reads as TGTGCCAGCAGCTCGGAAGACATTTCCTACGAGCAGTACTTC. Protein sequence: CASSSEDISYEQYF. Full variable domain (rest looked up from reference TRBV7-2 and TRBJ2-7): GAGVSQSPSNKVTEKGKDVELRCDPISGHTALYWYRQSLGQGLEFLIYFQGNSAPDKSGLPSDRFSAERTGGSVSTLTIQRTQQEDSAVYLCASSSEDISYEQYFGPGTRLTVT.

This clonotype has a handful of counts. The rearrangement joins TRBV6-5 to TRBJ2-3; D unresolved. The length of the CDR3 is 13 residues. Trimming cost V 2 bases and J 0 bases, with 3 bases left between them. Germline values: CDR1 MNHEY, CDR2 SVGAGI. The CDR3 nucleotides read TGTGCCAGCAGTTACAAGAGCACAGATACGCAGTATTTT. This gives the protein CASSYKSTDTQYF.

This clonotype has only a few counts. This rearrangement joins TRBV7-3 to TRBJ2-1; weak D call: TRBD2 (6 bases). V dropped 1 base and J dropped 0 bases, with 10 bases sitting between them. Germline CDR1 reads SGHTA; CDR2 reads FQGTGA. The length of the CDR3 is 16 residues. CDR3 sequence reads: CASSLIWRGSYNEQFF. The CDR3 coding sequence is TGTGCCAGCAGCTTAATTTGGCGGGGCTCCTACAATGAGCAGTTCTTC.

This clonotype was detected only a few times. The V call is TRBV6-5, the J call TRBJ2-7; D is unclear. The V end was cut by 2 bases, the J end by 6 bases, with 11 bases between. Germline V gene lookup returns CDR1 MNHEY and CDR2 SVGAGI. CDR3 length: 13 amino acids. DNA of the CDR3: TGTGCCAGCAGTTACAATCCGGGTGGCGAGCAGTACGTC. As protein: CASSYNPGGEQYV.

This chain links TRBV6-5 with TRBJ1-2, with D tentatively TRBD1 (5 bases). The germline V gene has CDR1 MNHEY and CDR2 SVGAGI. This CDR3 spans 14 amino acids. Trimming pared 4 bases from V and 0 bases from J, leaving 9 bases between. The CDR3 reads CASSLTVANYGYTF. The CDR3 nucleotides read TGTGCCAGCAGTTTGACAGTAGCTAACTATGGCTACACCTTC.

The gene calls are TRBV27 and TRBJ2-7, with D possibly TRBD2 on 5 matching bases. Trimming stripped 3 bases from V and 0 bases from J, with 12 bases between. There are 15 residues in the CDR3. Germline V gives CDR1 MNHEY, CDR2 SMNVEV (reference sequence). The CDR3 spells CASSFAGYPSYEQYF. The CDR3 DNA reads TGTGCCAGCAGTTTTGCGGGCTACCCCTCCTACGAGCAGTACTTC.

Here the CDR3 reads CASRNPGTGDYEQYF. The CDR3 bases are TGTGCCAGTAGGAATCCCGGGACAGGGGACTACGAGCAGTACTTC. The chain carries TRBV19 and TRBJ2-7, with TRBD1 identical over 10 bases. V was clipped by 6 bases and J by 3 bases; unmatched bases: 8. CDR1 LNHDA and CDR2 SQIVND come from the germline V gene (reference sequence). CDR3 length: 15 amino acids.